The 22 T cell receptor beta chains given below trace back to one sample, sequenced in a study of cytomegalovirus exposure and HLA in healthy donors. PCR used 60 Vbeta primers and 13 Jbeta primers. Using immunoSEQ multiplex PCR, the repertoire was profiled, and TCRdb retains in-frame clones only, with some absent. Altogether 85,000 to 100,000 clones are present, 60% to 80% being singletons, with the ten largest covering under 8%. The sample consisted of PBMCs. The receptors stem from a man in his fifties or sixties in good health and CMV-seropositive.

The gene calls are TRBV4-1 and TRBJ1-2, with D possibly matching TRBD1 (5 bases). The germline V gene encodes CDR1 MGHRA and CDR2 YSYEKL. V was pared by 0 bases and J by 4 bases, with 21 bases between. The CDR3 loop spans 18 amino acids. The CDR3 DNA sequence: TGCGCCAGCAGCCAAGATAGGACGGACATATCTAGGAGCTATGGCTACACCTTC. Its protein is CASSQDRTDISRSYGYTF.

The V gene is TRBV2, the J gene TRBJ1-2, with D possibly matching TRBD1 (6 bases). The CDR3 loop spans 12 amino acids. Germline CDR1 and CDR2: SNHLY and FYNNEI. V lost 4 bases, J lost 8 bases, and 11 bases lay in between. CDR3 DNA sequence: TGTGCCAGCAGTGGACAGGTCGGGGGCTACACCTTC. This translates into CASSGQVGGYTF.

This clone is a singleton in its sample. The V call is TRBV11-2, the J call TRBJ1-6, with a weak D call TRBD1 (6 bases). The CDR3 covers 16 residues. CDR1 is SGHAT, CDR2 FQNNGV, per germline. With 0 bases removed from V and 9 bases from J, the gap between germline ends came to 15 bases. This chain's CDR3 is CASSLDLLGGGSPLHF. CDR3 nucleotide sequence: TGTGCCAGCAGCTTAGATTTGCTTGGGGGCGGTTCACCCCTCCACTTT.

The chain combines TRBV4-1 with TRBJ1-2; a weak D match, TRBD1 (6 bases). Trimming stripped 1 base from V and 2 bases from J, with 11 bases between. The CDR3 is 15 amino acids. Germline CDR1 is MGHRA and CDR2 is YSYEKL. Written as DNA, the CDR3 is TGCGCCAGCAGCCAAGGGACAGCACCGAACTATGGCTACACCTTC. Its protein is CASSQGTAPNYGYTF.

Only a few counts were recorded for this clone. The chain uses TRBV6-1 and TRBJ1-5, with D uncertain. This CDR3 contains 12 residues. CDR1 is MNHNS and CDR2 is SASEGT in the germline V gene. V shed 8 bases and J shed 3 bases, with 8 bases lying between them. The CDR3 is CASELPNQPQHF. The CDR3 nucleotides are TGTGCCAGCGAACTCCCCAATCAGCCCCAGCATTTT.

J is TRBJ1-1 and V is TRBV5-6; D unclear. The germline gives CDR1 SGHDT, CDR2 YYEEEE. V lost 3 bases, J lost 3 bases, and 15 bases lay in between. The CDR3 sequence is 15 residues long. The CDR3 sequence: CASSSGRPGDTEAFF. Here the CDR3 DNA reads TGTGCCAGCAGCTCGGGCAGACCCGGGGACACTGAAGCTTTCTTT.

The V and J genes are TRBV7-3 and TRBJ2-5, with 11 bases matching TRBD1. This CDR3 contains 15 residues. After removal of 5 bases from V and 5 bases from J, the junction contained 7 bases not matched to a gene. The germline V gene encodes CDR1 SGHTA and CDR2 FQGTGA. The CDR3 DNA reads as TGTGCCAGCAGCCCGAGAGGGACAGGGGGGGAGACCCAGTACTTC. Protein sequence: CASSPRGTGGETQYF.

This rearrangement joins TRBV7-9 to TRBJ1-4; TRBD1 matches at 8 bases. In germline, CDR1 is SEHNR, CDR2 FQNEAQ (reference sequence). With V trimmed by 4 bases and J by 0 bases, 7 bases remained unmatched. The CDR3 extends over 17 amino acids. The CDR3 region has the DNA TGTGCCAGCAGCTCACGGACAGGGAGTGCAACTAATGAAAAACTGTTTTTT. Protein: CASSSRTGSATNEKLFF.

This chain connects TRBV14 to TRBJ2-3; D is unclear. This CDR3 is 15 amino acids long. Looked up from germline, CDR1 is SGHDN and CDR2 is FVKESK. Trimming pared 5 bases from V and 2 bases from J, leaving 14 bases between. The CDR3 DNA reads TGTGCCAGCAGCACAACCGGGTCCTTCACAGATACGCAGTATTTT. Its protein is CASSTTGSFTDTQYF. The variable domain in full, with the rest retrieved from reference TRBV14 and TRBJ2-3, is EAGVTQFPSHSVIEKGQTVTLRCDPISGHDNLYWYRRVMGKEIKFLLHFVKESKQDESGMPNNRFLAERTGGTYSTLKVQPAELEDSGVYFCASSTTGSFTDTQYFGPGTRLTVL.

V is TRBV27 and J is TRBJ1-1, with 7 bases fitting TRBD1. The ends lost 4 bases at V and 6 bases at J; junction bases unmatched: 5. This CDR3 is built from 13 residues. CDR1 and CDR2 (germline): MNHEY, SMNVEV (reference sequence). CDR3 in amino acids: CASSYRGSPEAFF. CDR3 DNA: TGTGCCAGCAGTTACAGGGGCTCCCCTGAAGCTTTCTTT.

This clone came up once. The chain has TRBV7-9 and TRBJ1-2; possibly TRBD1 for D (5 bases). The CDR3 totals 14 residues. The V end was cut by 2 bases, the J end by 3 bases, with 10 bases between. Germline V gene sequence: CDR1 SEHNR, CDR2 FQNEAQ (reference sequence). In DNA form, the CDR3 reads TGTGCCAGCAGCTTAAGCAGGGTAGACTATGGCTACACCTTC. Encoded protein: CASSLSRVDYGYTF.

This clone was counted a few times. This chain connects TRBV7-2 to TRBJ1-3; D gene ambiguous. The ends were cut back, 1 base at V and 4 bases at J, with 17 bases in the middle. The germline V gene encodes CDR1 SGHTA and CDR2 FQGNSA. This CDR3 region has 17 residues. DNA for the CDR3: TGTGCCAGCAGCTTAGTCAGATCCGGCGGCGGCGGAAACACCATATATTTT. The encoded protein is CASSLVRSGGGGNTIYF.

CDR3 bases: TGTGCCTGGAGAAACTACCGCACAGATACGCAGTATTTT. Its protein is CAWRNYRTDTQYF. This rearrangement joins TRBV30 to TRBJ2-3, with D uncertain. CDR1 and CDR2 (germline): GTSNPN, SVGIG (reference sequence). The CDR3 runs 13 residues. V was trimmed by 3 bases and J by 1 base, leaving 8 bases between them.

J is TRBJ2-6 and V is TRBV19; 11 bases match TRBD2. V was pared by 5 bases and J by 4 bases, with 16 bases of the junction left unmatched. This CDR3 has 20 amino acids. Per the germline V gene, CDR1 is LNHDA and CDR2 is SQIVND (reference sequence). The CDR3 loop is CASSPLTSGIAKSGANVLTF. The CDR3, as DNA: TGTGCCAGTAGTCCCCTGACTAGCGGGATCGCCAAGTCAGGGGCCAACGTCCTGACTTTC.

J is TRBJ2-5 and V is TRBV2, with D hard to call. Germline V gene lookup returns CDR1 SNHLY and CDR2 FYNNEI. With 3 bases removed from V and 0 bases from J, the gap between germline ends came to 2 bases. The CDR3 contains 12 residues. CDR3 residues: CASSDNQETQYF. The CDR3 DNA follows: TGTGCCAGCAGTGATAACCAAGAGACCCAGTACTTC.

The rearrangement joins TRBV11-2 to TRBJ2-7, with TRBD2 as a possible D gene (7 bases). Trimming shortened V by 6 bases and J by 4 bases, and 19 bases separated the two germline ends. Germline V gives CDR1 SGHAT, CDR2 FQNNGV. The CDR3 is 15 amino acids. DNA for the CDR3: TGTGCCAGCAGTCTAGGCCGGGGGCGGGGGTACGAGCAGTACTTC. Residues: CASSLGRGRGYEQYF.

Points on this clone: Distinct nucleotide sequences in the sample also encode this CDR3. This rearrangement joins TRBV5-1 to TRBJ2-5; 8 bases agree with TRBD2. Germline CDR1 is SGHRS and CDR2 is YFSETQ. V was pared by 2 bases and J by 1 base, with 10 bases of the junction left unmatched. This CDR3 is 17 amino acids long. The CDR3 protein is CASSLQGLAGFQETQYF. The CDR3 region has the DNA TGCGCCAGCAGCTTACAAGGACTAGCAGGATTCCAAGAGACCCAGTACTTC.

The CDR3 protein is CASSQPQQGQLFF. The CDR3 DNA is TGCGCCAGCAGCCAACCACAACAGGGTCAACTGTTTTTT. The V call is TRBV4-3, the J call TRBJ1-4, with D possibly matching TRBD1 (6 bases). Germline CDR1 is LGHNA and CDR2 is YSLEER. The CDR3 consists of 13 residues. V was trimmed by 2 bases and J by 12 bases, leaving 13 bases between them.

This chain's CDR3 is CSVEPQKTRKYNEQFF. In nucleotides, the CDR3 is TGCAGCGTTGAACCGCAGAAGACTAGAAAATACAATGAGCAGTTCTTC. V gene TRBV29-1 combines with J gene TRBJ2-1; a weak D match, TRBD2 (6 bases). The V end lost 2 bases, the J end lost 4 bases, and 18 bases lay between the germline ends. CDR1 and CDR2 (germline): SQVTM, ANQGSEA. There are 16 residues in the CDR3.

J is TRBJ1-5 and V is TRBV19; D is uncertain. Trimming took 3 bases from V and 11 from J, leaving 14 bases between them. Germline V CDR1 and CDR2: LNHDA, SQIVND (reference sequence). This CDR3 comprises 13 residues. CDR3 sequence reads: CASSIPSGYTQHF. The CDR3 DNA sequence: TGTGCCAGTAGTATTCCCTCGGGGTACACCCAGCATTTT.

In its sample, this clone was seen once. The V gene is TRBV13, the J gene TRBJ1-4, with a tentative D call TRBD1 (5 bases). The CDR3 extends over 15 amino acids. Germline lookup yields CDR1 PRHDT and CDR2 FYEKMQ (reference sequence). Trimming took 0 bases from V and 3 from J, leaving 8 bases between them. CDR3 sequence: CASSLGDRSNEKLFF. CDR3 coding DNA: TGTGCCAGCAGCTTAGGTGACAGATCTAATGAAAAACTGTTTTTT.

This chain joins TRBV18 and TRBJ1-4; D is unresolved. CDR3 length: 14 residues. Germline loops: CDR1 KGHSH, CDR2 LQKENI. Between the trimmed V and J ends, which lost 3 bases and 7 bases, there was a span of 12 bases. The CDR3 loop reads CASSPRTSSEKLFF. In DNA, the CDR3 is TGTGCCAGCTCACCCCGGACTAGTAGTGAAAAACTGTTTTTT. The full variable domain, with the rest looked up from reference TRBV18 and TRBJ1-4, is NAGVMQNPRHLVRRRGQEARLRCSPMKGHSHVYWYRQLPEEGLKFMVYLQKENIIDESGMPKERFSAEFPKEGPSILRIQQVVRGDSAAYFCASSPRTSSEKLFFGSGTQLSVL.